Listed below are T cell receptor beta chains from one sample, sequenced in a study of T cells in Graves' hyperthyroidism and ophthalmopathy. TCRdb recomputed calls from the multiplex PCR reads with MiXCR, one row per CDR3 protein. The sample lists about 100,000 distinct CDR3 sequences, 16% seen once, with around two fifths in the top ten. The sequenced sample consisted of blood. The receptor source for this set is a woman between 50 and 59 years old with Graves' hyperthyroidism. CDR3s include the opening cysteine and the closing phenylalanine or tryptophan. Each record gives: D gene, V gene, clone size, J gene, CDR3 protein, CDR3 DNA. D genes are given only for firm matches. The size of a clone is reported for some rows only, either as once, few or many, or as a class for expanded clones.

D gene: -
V gene: TRBV28
clone size: many
J gene: TRBJ2-4
CDR3 protein: CASSDRLLAKNIQYF
CDR3 DNA: TGTGCCAGCAGTGACAGGTTACTAGCCAAAAACATTCAGTACTTC

D gene: TRBD2
V gene: TRBV5-1
clone size: -
J gene: TRBJ2-7
CDR3 protein: CASSLWASGVVAGQYF
CDR3 DNA: TGCGCCAGCAGCTTGTGGGCTAGCGGGGTCGTTGCCGGGCAGTACTTC

D gene: TRBD1
V gene: TRBV28
clone size: many
J gene: TRBJ2-7
CDR3 protein: CASRKPQGYEQYF
CDR3 DNA: TGTGCCAGCAGGAAACCACAGGGGTACGAGCAGTACTTC

D gene: -
V gene: TRBV7-3
clone size: many
J gene: TRBJ2-3
CDR3 protein: CASSDNLAPTDTQYF
CDR3 DNA: TGTGCCAGCAGCGACAATCTAGCACCCACAGATACGCAGTATTTT

D gene: -
V gene: TRBV28
clone size: -
J gene: TRBJ2-3
CDR3 protein: CASSLPHVSGRTDTQYF
CDR3 DNA: TGTGCCAGCAGTTTACCCCATGTATCAGGGCGCACAGATACGCAGTATTTT

D gene: -
V gene: TRBV7-9
clone size: -
J gene: TRBJ2-6
CDR3 protein: CASSLFPVSGANVLTF
CDR3 DNA: TGTGCCAGCAGCTTATTTCCAGTCTCTGGGGCCAACGTCCTGACTTTC

D gene: -
V gene: TRBV2
clone size: many
J gene: TRBJ1-5
CDR3 protein: CASSEEAPTQPHF
CDR3 DNA: TGTGCCAGCAGTGAAGAGGCCCCGACGCAACCGCATTTT

D gene: -
V gene: TRBV6-2/TRBV6-3
clone size: many
J gene: TRBJ1-1
CDR3 protein: CASSYLGTGEAFF
CDR3 DNA: TGTGCCAGCAGTTACCTCGGGACCGGTGAAGCTTTCTTT

D gene: TRBD2
V gene: TRBV29-1
clone size: many
J gene: TRBJ2-1
CDR3 protein: CSGGRVAGAVEQFF
CDR3 DNA: TGCAGCGGAGGAAGGGTAGCGGGAGCGGTTGAGCAGTTCTTC

D gene: -
V gene: TRBV20-1
clone size: many
J gene: TRBJ2-3
CDR3 protein: CSARPRADTQYF
CDR3 DNA: TGCAGTGCTAGACCTAGGGCAGATACGCAGTATTTT

D gene: TRBD1
V gene: TRBV20-1
clone size: many
J gene: TRBJ2-3
CDR3 protein: CSAQLQGNTQYF
CDR3 DNA: TGCAGTGCTCAATTACAGGGGAATACGCAGTATTTT

D gene: -
V gene: TRBV13
clone size: -
J gene: TRBJ1-2
CDR3 protein: CASSEGGSLYGYTF
CDR3 DNA: TGTGCCAGCAGCGAAGGGGGATCCCTCTATGGCTACACCTTC

D gene: -
V gene: TRBV28
clone size: many
J gene: TRBJ1-2
CDR3 protein: CASSLKLYGYTF
CDR3 DNA: TGTGCCAGCAGTTTAAAGCTCTATGGCTACACCTTC

D gene: -
V gene: TRBV6-1
clone size: many
J gene: TRBJ1-5
CDR3 protein: CASSDSPFFQPQHF
CDR3 DNA: TGTGCCAGCAGTGACTCGCCGTTTTTTCAGCCCCAGCATTTT

D gene: -
V gene: TRBV20-1
clone size: many
J gene: TRBJ1-3
CDR3 protein: CSARDTGQFSGNTIYF
CDR3 DNA: TGCAGTGCTAGAGATACTGGGCAGTTCTCTGGAAACACCATATATTTT

D gene: -
V gene: TRBV11-2
clone size: many
J gene: TRBJ2-1
CDR3 protein: CASKTTGSGNEQFF
CDR3 DNA: TGTGCCAGCAAAACGACCGGGAGTGGGAATGAGCAGTTCTTC

D gene: -
V gene: TRBV3-1
clone size: many
J gene: TRBJ2-1
CDR3 protein: CASSQEDPREQFF
CDR3 DNA: TGTGCCAGCAGCCAAGAAGACCCCCGGGAGCAGTTCTTC

D gene: -
V gene: TRBV20-1
clone size: many
J gene: TRBJ1-5
CDR3 protein: CSTRGRGNQPQHF
CDR3 DNA: TGCAGTACGAGGGGCCGGGGCAATCAGCCCCAGCATTTT

D gene: TRBD2
V gene: TRBV11-2
clone size: many
J gene: TRBJ2-7
CDR3 protein: CASASGIEQYF
CDR3 DNA: TGTGCCAGCGCTAGCGGGATCGAGCAGTACTTC

D gene: -
V gene: TRBV13
clone size: many
J gene: TRBJ2-5
CDR3 protein: CASSFSSNPGDQYF
CDR3 DNA: TGTGCCAGCAGCTTTTCGAGCAACCCTGGGGACCAGTACTTC

D gene: -
V gene: TRBV6-5
clone size: few
J gene: TRBJ2-2
CDR3 protein: CASSSGIPGELFF
CDR3 DNA: TGTGCCAGCAGTTCAGGGATCCCCGGGGAGCTGTTTTTT

D gene: TRBD2
V gene: TRBV20-1
clone size: -
J gene: TRBJ2-3
CDR3 protein: CSAWTSGRHTQYF
CDR3 DNA: TGCAGTGCTTGGACTAGCGGACGACATACGCAGTATTTT

D gene: -
V gene: TRBV7-9
clone size: many
J gene: TRBJ2-1
CDR3 protein: CASSLGTPGGEQFF
CDR3 DNA: TGTGCCAGCAGCTTAGGGACTCCCGGGGGTGAGCAGTTCTTC

D gene: -
V gene: TRBV12-3/TRBV12-4
clone size: many
J gene: TRBJ1-2
CDR3 protein: CASKPDRDVGGYTF
CDR3 DNA: TGTGCCAGCAAGCCCGACCGGGACGTCGGGGGCTACACCTTC

D gene: -
V gene: TRBV12-3/TRBV12-4
clone size: -
J gene: TRBJ2-6
CDR3 protein: CASSLEVLTF
CDR3 DNA: TGTGCCAGCAGTTTAGAGGTCCTGACTTTC

D gene: TRBD2
V gene: TRBV28
clone size: many
J gene: TRBJ2-4
CDR3 protein: CASSFGSWTSGTKNIQYF
CDR3 DNA: TGTGCCAGCAGTTTTGGCAGTTGGACTAGCGGGACCAAAAACATTCAGTACTTC

D gene: TRBD2
V gene: TRBV28
clone size: -
J gene: TRBJ2-1
CDR3 protein: CASSSQGSGRTYNEQFF
CDR3 DNA: TGTGCCAGCAGTTCCCAAGGTAGCGGGAGGACCTACAATGAGCAGTTCTTC

D gene: -
V gene: TRBV11-2
clone size: -
J gene: TRBJ2-1
CDR3 protein: CASGRGAGNEQFF
CDR3 DNA: TGTGCCAGCGGCCGGGGGGCAGGCAATGAGCAGTTCTTC

D gene: TRBD2
V gene: TRBV10-3
clone size: many
J gene: TRBJ2-2
CDR3 protein: CAGAGEANTGELFF
CDR3 DNA: TGTGCCGGGGCGGGGGAAGCGAACACCGGGGAGCTGTTTTTT

D gene: TRBD2
V gene: TRBV20-1
clone size: many
J gene: TRBJ2-3
CDR3 protein: CSADKRERGTDTQYF
CDR3 DNA: TGCAGTGCTGACAAGCGGGAAAGGGGCACAGATACGCAGTATTTT

D gene: TRBD2
V gene: TRBV30
clone size: many
J gene: TRBJ2-5
CDR3 protein: CAFTGGWQETQYF
CDR3 DNA: TGTGCCTTCACGGGGGGGTGGCAAGAGACCCAGTACTTC

D gene: TRBD2
V gene: TRBV12-3/TRBV12-4
clone size: many
J gene: TRBJ2-1
CDR3 protein: CASGSSIAGSYNEQFF
CDR3 DNA: TGTGCCAGCGGGTCGAGTATAGCGGGCTCCTACAATGAGCAGTTCTTC

D gene: -
V gene: TRBV10-3
clone size: many
J gene: TRBJ2-7
CDR3 protein: CAISERQGLNEQYF
CDR3 DNA: TGTGCCATCAGTGAGAGGCAGGGCCTCAACGAGCAGTACTTC

D gene: -
V gene: TRBV2
clone size: many
J gene: TRBJ1-4
CDR3 protein: CATNGPDTATNEKLFF
CDR3 DNA: TGTGCCACCAACGGCCCCGACACAGCAACTAATGAAAAACTGTTTTTT

D gene: -
V gene: TRBV3-1
clone size: many
J gene: TRBJ2-1
CDR3 protein: CASNFRSTGNEQFF
CDR3 DNA: TGTGCCAGCAATTTCAGATCGACAGGAAATGAGCAGTTCTTC

D gene: TRBD2
V gene: TRBV19
clone size: few
J gene: TRBJ2-1
CDR3 protein: CASSTQAGVPYNEQFF
CDR3 DNA: TGTGCCAGTAGTACCCAAGCGGGAGTACCCTACAATGAGCAGTTCTTC

D gene: TRBD2
V gene: TRBV20-1
clone size: -
J gene: TRBJ2-3
CDR3 protein: CSARAGTSGSIADTQYF
CDR3 DNA: TGCAGTGCTAGAGCCGGGACTAGCGGGAGTATCGCAGATACGCAGTATTTT

D gene: TRBD2
V gene: TRBV29-1
clone size: -
J gene: TRBJ2-2
CDR3 protein: CSAGLPTGELFF
CDR3 DNA: TGCAGCGCGGGACTACCCACCGGGGAGCTGTTTTTT

D gene: -
V gene: TRBV11-2
clone size: -
J gene: TRBJ2-3
CDR3 protein: CASSSLVYARTTDTQYF
CDR3 DNA: TGTGCCAGCAGCTCTTTAGTTTACGCTCGAACCACAGATACGCAGTATTTT

D gene: TRBD2
V gene: TRBV6-1
clone size: many
J gene: TRBJ2-3
CDR3 protein: CASRFSGRVGDTQYF
CDR3 DNA: TGTGCCAGCAGATTTAGCGGGAGAGTTGGGGATACGCAGTATTTT

D gene: -
V gene: TRBV27
clone size: many
J gene: TRBJ1-1
CDR3 protein: CASSFLQGEAFF
CDR3 DNA: TGTGCCAGCAGTTTCCTACAGGGTGAAGCTTTCTTT